This entry concerns a single T cell receptor beta chain. The Seattle patients joined while their infection was active and were tracked longitudinally afterward. These data belong to a study of blood T cell repertoires in COVID-19. About the study: Samples came from the United States, Italy and Spain, spanning acute and convalescent COVID-19. PBMCs, B-cell-depleted T cells, or T cells provided the cDNA or gDNA that made up the material.

Per the study methods: Amplifying reference gene primers gave estimates of nucleated cell counts. Only in-frame clones appear in the TCRdb table, and some are missing; sequencing was by immunoSEQ multiplex PCR. V and J calls plus clone size are reproduced from that table; the DNA served to infer D and trimming. Of 140,000 or so clones in the sample, roughly 84% were seen once. Sequencing was done on a sample of peripheral blood. The receptor was isolated from a man under 40 with COVID-19, enrolled during active disease.

The CDR3, as DNA: TGTGCCAGCTCACTCAGAACAGATACGCAGTATTTT. This gives the protein CASSLRTDTQYF. The chain employs TRBV18 and TRBJ2-3; D is undetermined. Germline V CDR1 and CDR2: KGHSH, LQKENI. V dropped 4 bases and J dropped 3 bases, with 5 bases sitting between them. The CDR3 has 12 residues.